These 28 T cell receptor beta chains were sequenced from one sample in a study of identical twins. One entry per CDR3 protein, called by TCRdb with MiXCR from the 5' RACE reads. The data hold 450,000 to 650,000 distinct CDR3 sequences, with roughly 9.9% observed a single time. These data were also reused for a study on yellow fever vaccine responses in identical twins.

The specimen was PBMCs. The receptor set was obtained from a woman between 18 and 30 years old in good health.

The CDR3 DNA is TGTGCCAGTAGGACCGGCACCGCCAGCACAGATACGCAGTATTTT. This gives the protein CASRTGTASTDTQYF. The genes are TRBV19 and TRBJ2-3; D gene unclear. The V and J ends lost 6 bases and 0 bases respectively, with 13 bases between them. CDR3 length: 15 amino acids. Germline-derived CDR1 and CDR2 are LNHDA and SQIVND (reference sequence).

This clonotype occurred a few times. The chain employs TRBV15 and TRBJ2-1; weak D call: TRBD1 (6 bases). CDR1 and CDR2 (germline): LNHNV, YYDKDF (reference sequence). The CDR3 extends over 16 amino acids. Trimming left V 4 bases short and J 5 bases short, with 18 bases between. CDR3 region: CATSTGEWGRHNEQFF. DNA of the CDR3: TGTGCCACCAGCACCGGTGAATGGGGGCGTCACAATGAGCAGTTCTTC.

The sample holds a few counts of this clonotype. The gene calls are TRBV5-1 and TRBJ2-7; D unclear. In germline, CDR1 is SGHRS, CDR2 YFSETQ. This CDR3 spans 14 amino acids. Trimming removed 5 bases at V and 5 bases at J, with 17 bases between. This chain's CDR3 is CASSWATAQDEQYF. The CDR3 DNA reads TGCGCCAGCAGTTGGGCGACGGCCCAGGACGAGCAGTACTTC.

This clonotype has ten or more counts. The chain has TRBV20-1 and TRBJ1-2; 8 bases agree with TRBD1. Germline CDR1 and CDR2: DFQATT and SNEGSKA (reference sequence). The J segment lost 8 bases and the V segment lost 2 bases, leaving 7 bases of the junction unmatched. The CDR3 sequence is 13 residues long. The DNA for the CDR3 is TGCAGTGCTAGAAGACAGGGGCCTGAAGGCTACACCTTC. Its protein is CSARRQGPEGYTF.

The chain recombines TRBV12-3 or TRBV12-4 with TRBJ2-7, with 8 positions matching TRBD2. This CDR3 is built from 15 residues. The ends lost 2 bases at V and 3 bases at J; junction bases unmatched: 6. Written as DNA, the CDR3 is TGTGCCAGCAGTTTAAAAAGCGGGGGAAACTACGAGCAGTACTTC. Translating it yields CASSLKSGGNYEQYF.

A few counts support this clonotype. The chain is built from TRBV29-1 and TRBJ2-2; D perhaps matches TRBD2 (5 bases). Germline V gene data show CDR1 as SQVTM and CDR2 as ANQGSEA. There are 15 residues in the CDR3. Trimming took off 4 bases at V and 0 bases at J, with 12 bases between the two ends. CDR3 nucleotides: TGCAGCGTTGGAGGGCTGAATACGAACACCGGGGAGCTGTTTTTT. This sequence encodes CSVGGLNTNTGELFF.

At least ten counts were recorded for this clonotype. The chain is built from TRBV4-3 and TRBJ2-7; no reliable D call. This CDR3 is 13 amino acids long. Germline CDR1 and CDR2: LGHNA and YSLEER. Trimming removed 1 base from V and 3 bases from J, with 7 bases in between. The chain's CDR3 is CASSQAPGYEQYF. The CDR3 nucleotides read TGCGCCAGCAGCCAAGCCCCCGGCTACGAGCAGTACTTC.

CDR3 bases: TGTGCCAGCAGCTTACAGCCCCGGACAGGGACCGGGGAGCTGTTTTTT. This sequence encodes CASSLQPRTGTGELFF. This rearrangement joins TRBV11-2 to TRBJ2-2; TRBD1 matches at 8 bases. This CDR3 spans 16 amino acids. Germline CDR1 is SGHAT and CDR2 is FQNNGV. V was clipped by 2 bases and J by 5 bases; unmatched bases: 7.

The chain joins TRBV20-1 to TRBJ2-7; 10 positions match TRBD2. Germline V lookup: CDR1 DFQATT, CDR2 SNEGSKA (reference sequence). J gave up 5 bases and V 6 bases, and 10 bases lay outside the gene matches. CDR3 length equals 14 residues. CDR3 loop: CSADSLAGNHEQYF. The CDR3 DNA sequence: TGCAGTGCAGATTCACTAGCGGGGAACCACGAGCAGTACTTC.

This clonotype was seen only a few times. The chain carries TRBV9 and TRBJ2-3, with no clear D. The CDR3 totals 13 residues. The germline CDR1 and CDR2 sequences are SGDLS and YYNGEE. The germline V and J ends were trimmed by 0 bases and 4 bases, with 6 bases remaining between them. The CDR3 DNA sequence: TGTGCCAGCAGCGTAGGTCCCCCAGATACGCAGTATTTT. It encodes CASSVGPPDTQYF.

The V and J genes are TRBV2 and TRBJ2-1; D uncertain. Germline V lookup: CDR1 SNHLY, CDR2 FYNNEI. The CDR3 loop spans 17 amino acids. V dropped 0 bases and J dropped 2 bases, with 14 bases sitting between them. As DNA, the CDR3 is TGTGCCAGCAGTGAAGCGCGAGTCCAGACCCCCTACAATGAGCAGTTCTTC. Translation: CASSEARVQTPYNEQFF.

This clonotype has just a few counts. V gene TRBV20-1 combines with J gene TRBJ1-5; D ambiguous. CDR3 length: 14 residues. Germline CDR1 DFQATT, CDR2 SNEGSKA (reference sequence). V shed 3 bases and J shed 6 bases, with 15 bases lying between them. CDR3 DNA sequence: TGCAGTGCTAGTGGGGAGGCAGGTCTTCAGCCCCAGCATTTT. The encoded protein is CSASGEAGLQPQHF.

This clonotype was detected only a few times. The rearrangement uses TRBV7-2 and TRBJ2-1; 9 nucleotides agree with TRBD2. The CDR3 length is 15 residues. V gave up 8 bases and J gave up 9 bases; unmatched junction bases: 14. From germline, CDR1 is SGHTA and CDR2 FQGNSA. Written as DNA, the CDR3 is TGTGCCAGCGGGAGGGGCGGGGGGGCCGATCTTGAGCAGTTCTTC. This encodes CASGRGGGADLEQFF. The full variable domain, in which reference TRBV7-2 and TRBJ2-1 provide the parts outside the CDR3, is GAGVSQSPSNKVTEKGKDVELRCDPISGHTALYWYRQSLGQGLEFLIYFQGNSAPDKSGLPSDRFSAERTGGSVSTLTIQRTQQEDSAVYLCASGRGGGADLEQFFGPGTRLTVL.

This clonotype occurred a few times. The CDR3 reads CASSQDYAFPGQYF. The DNA of the CDR3 is TGCGCCAGCAGCCAAGATTATGCGTTCCCGGGGCAGTACTTC. The gene calls are TRBV4-1 and TRBJ2-7; D unclear. Per the germline V gene, CDR1 is MGHRA and CDR2 is YSYEKL. Trimming pared 0 bases from V and 9 bases from J, leaving 15 bases between. CDR3 length: 14 residues.

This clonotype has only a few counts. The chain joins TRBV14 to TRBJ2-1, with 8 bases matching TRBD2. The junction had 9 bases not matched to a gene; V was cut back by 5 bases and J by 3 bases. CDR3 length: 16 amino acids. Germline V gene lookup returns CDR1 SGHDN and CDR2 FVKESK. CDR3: CASSSAGVIYYNEQFF. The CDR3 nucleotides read TGTGCCAGCAGCTCAGCGGGAGTAATATACTACAATGAGCAGTTCTTC.

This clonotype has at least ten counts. The CDR3 region is CASTIPGQGRDIQYF. In nucleotides, the CDR3 is TGTGCCAGCACTATACCGGGACAGGGACGGGACATTCAGTACTTC. The chain has TRBV6-2 or TRBV6-3 and TRBJ2-4; TRBD1 matches 9 bases. CDR1 and CDR2 from the germline V gene are MNHEY and SVGEGT. The CDR3 covers 15 residues. V was pared by 7 bases and J by 8 bases, with 12 bases of the junction left unmatched.

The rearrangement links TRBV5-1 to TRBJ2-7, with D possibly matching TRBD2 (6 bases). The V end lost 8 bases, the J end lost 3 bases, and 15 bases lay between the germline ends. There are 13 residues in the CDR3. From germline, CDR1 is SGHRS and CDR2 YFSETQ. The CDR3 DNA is TGCGCCAGTACAGCCGGGGAGGACTACGAGCAGTACTTC. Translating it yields CASTAGEDYEQYF.

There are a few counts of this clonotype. The CDR3 sequence is CASSLLGGQGANEQFF. The CDR3 nucleotides are TGTGCCAGCAGTTTATTAGGGGGACAGGGGGCCAATGAGCAGTTCTTC. The rearrangement joins TRBV28 to TRBJ2-1, with 12 bases fitting TRBD1. The CDR3 is 16 amino acids. From germline, CDR1 is MDHEN and CDR2 SYDVKM. V lost 1 base, J lost 6 bases, and 4 bases stayed unmatched.

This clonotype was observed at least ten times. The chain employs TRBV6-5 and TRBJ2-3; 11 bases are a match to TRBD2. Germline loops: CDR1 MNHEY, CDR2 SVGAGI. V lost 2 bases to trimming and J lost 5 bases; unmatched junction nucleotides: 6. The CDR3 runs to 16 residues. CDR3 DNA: TGTGCCAGCAGTTACGGGACGACTAGCGGGAAAGATACGCAGTATTTT. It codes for CASSYGTTSGKDTQYF.

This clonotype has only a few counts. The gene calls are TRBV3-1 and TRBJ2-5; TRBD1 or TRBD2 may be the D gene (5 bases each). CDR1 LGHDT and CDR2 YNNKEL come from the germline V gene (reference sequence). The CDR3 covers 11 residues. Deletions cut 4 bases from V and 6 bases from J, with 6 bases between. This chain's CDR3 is CASSRGKTQYF. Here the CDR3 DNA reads TGTGCCAGCAGCCGGGGGAAGACCCAGTACTTC.

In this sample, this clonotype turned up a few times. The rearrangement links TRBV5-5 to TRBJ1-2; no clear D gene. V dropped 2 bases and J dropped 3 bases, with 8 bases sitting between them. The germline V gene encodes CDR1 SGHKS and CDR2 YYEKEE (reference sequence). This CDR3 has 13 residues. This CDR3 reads CASSLGPYYGYTF. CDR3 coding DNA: TGTGCCAGCAGCTTAGGACCATACTATGGCTACACCTTC.

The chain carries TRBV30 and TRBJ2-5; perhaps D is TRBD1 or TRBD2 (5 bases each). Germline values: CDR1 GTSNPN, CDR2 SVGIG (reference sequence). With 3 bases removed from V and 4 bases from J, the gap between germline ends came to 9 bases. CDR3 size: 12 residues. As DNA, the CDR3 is TGTGCCTGGAGGTGGGGGTCAGAGACCCAGTACTTC. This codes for CAWRWGSETQYF. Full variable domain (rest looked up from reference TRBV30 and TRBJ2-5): SQTIHQWPATLVQPVGSPLSLECTVEGTSNPNLYWYRQAAGRGLQLLFYSVGIGQISSEVPQNLSASRPQDRQFILSSKKLLLSDSGFYLCAWRWGSETQYFGPGTRLLVL.

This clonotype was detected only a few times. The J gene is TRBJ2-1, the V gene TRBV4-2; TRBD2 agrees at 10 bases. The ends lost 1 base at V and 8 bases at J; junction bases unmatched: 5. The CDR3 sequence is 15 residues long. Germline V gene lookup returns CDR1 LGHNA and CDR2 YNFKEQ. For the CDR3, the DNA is TGTGCCAGCAGCCAAGGTAGCGGGAGGCGGGATGAGCAGTTCTTC. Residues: CASSQGSGRRDEQFF.

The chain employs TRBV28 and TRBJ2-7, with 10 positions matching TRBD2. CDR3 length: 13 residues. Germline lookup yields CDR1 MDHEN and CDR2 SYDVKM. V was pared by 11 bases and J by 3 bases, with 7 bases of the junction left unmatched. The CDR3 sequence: CACSLAGVYEQYF. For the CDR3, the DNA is TGTGCCTGTTCCCTAGCGGGAGTCTACGAGCAGTACTTC. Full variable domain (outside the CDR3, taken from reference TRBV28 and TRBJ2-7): DVKVTQSSRYLVKRTGEKVFLECVQDMDHENMFWYRQDPGLGLRLIYFSYDVKMKEKGDIPEGYSVSREKKERFSLILESASTNQTSMYLCACSLAGVYEQYFGPGTRLTVT.

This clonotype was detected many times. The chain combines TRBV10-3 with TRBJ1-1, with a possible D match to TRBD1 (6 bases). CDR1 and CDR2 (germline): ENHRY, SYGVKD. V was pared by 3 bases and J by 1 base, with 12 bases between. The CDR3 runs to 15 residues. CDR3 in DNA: TGTGCCATCAGTGAAAGTAGGGACAAGAACACTGAAGCTTTCTTT. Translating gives CAISESRDKNTEAFF.

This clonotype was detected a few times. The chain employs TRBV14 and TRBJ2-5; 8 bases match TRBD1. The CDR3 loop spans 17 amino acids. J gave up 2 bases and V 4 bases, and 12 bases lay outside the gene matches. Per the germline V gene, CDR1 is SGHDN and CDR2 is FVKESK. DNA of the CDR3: TGTGCCAGCAGCCTGGCGACAGGGGCTCCACCTCAAGAGACCCAGTACTTC. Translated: CASSLATGAPPQETQYF.

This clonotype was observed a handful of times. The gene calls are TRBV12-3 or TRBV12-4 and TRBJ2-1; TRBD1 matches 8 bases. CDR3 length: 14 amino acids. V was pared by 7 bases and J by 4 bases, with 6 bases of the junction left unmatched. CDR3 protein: CASTSGGLYNEQFF. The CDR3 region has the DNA TGTGCCAGCACCTCAGGGGGCTTATACAATGAGCAGTTCTTC.

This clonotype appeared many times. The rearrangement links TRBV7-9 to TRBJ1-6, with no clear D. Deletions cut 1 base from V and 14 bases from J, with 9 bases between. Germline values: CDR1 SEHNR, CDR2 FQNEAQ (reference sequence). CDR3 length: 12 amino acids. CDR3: CASSLDTGTLHF. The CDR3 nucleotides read TGTGCCAGCAGCTTAGATACCGGAACCCTCCACTTT.